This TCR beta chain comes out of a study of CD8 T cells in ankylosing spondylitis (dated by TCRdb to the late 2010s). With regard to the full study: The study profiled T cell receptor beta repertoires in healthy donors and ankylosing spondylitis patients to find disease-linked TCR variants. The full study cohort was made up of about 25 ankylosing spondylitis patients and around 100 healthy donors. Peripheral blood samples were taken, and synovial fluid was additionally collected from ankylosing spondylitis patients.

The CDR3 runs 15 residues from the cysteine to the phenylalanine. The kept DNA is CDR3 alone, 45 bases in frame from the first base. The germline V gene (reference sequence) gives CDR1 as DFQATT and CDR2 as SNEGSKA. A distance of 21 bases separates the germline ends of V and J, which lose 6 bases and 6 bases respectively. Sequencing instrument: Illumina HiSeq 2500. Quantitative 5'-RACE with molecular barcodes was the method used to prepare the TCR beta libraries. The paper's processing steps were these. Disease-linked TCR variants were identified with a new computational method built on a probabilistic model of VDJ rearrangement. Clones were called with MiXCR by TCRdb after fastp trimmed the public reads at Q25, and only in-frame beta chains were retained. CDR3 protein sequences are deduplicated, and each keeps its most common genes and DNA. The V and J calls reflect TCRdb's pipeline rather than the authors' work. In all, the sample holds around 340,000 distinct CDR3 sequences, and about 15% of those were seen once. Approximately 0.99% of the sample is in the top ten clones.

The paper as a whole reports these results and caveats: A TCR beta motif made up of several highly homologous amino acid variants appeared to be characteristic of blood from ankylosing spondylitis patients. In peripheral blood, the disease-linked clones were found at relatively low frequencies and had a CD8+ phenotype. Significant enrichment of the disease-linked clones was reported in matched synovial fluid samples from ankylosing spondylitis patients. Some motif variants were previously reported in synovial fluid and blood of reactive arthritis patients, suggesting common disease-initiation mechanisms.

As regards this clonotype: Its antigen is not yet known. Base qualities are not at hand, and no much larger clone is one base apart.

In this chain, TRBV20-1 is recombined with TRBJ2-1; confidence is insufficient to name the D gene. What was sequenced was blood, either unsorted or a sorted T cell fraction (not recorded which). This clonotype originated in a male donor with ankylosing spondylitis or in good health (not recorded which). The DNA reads TGCAGTGCCAATCTACCCGCCGACCGGAGCAATGAGCAGTTCTTC. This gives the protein CSANLPADRSNEQFF.